These 15 T cell receptor beta chains were all obtained from the same sample, sequenced in a study of cytomegalovirus exposure and HLA in healthy donors. Both 60 Vbeta primers and 13 Jbeta primers went into the PCR. Clones were sequenced by immunoSEQ multiplex PCR, and TCRdb holds only the in-frame ones, with some missing. The table has 150,000 to 200,000 clones, nearly 80% seen once. Sequencing was done on a sample of PBMCs. The receptors stem from a man aged 40-50 years in good health and CMV-seropositive.

The chain has TRBV2 and TRBJ1-2; a weak D match, TRBD1 (5 bases). There are 12 residues in the CDR3. Germline assignment: CDR1 SNHLY and CDR2 FYNNEI. Trimming stripped 9 bases from V and 2 bases from J, with 10 bases between. Here the CDR3 reads CASKQDNYGYTF. CDR3 bases: TGTGCCAGTAAACAGGACAACTATGGCTACACCTTC. Together with reference TRBV2 and TRBJ1-2, the CDR3 gives the full variable domain: EPEVTQTPSHQVTQMGQEVILRCVPISNHLYFYWYRQILGQKVEFLVSFYNNEISEKSEIFDDQFSVERPDGSNFTLKIRSTKLEDSAMYFCASKQDNYGYTFGSGTRLTVV.

The rearrangement uses TRBV2 and TRBJ1-1, with 7 nucleotides matching TRBD1. Germline lookup yields CDR1 SNHLY and CDR2 FYNNEI. V was clipped by 4 bases and J by 4 bases; unmatched bases: 3. This CDR3 has 13 residues. The CDR3 sequence is CASSGQGGTEAFF. The CDR3 DNA follows: TGTGCCAGCAGTGGACAGGGAGGCACTGAAGCTTTCTTT. The full variable domain, rest sourced from reference TRBV2 and TRBJ1-1, is EPEVTQTPSHQVTQMGQEVILRCVPISNHLYFYWYRQILGQKVEFLVSFYNNEISEKSEIFDDQFSVERPDGSNFTLKIRSTKLEDSAMYFCASSGQGGTEAFFGQGTRLTVV.

This rearrangement joins TRBV27 to TRBJ2-7, with D possibly TRBD1 on 5 matching bases. Germline V CDR1 and CDR2: MNHEY, SMNVEV (reference sequence). Trimming cost V 2 bases and J 2 bases, with 10 bases left between them. There are 14 residues in the CDR3. The CDR3 loop reads CASSLNRQTYEQYF. In DNA form, the CDR3 reads TGTGCCAGCAGTTTAAACAGGCAAACCTACGAGCAGTACTTC.

This chain joins TRBV2 and TRBJ1-5; D is perhaps TRBD1 (6 bases). Per germline, CDR1 SNHLY and CDR2 FYNNEI. Deletions cut 6 bases from V and 8 bases from J, with 11 bases between. CDR3 length equals 12 residues. The CDR3 region has the DNA TGTGCCAGCAGGGGGGCCGCGGAGCCCCAGCATTTT. Translation gives CASRGAAEPQHF. Complete variable domain (other parts from reference TRBV2 and TRBJ1-5): EPEVTQTPSHQVTQMGQEVILRCVPISNHLYFYWYRQILGQKVEFLVSFYNNEISEKSEIFDDQFSVERPDGSNFTLKIRSTKLEDSAMYFCASRGAAEPQHFGDGTRLSIL.

The table lists this clone with a few counts. The rearrangement uses TRBV6-5 and TRBJ2-5, with D perhaps TRBD2 (6 bases). CDR1 is MNHEY, CDR2 SVGAGI, per germline. V gave up 5 bases and J gave up 1 base, with 11 bases separating them. CDR3 length: 14 amino acids. The CDR3 region has the DNA TGTGCCAGCAGTCGAGGACTAACCCAAGAGACCCAGTACTTC. It is translated as CASSRGLTQETQYF.

The rearrangement links TRBV21-1 to TRBJ2-1; the table's D call, TRBD2, has no DNA check behind it. TRBV21-1 is a pseudogene. CDR3 length equals 17 residues. The CDR3 region is CASSTRRTSGSDFEQFF. CDR3 sequence (DNA): TGTGCCAGCAGCACGAGGCGGACTAGCGGGAGTGATTTTGAGCAGTTCTTC.

The rearrangement links TRBV5-1 to TRBJ2-5, with 11 bases that match TRBD2. The CDR3 covers 15 residues. V trimming: 2 bases; J trimming: 4 bases; junction bases outside the gene matches: 4. Looked up from germline, CDR1 is SGHRS and CDR2 is YFSETQ. Here the CDR3 reads CASSFSGTSGETQYF. CDR3 bases: TGCGCCAGCAGCTTCTCCGGGACTAGCGGAGAGACCCAGTACTTC.

The rearrangement links TRBV6-1 to TRBJ1-2, with unresolved D. V was trimmed by 6 bases and J by 5 bases, leaving 16 bases between them. Germline V gene data show CDR1 as MNHNS and CDR2 as SASEGT. The CDR3 contains 14 residues. The CDR3 is CASRESGSLYGYTF. For the CDR3, the DNA is TGTGCCAGCAGGGAGTCGGGTAGCCTATATGGCTACACCTTC.

The chain is built from TRBV5-1 and TRBJ2-5; 12 bases are a match to TRBD2. CDR3 length equals 17 residues. Losses at the gene ends were 4 bases for V and 0 bases for J; bases not matched to a gene: 7. Germline lookup yields CDR1 SGHRS and CDR2 YFSETQ. In DNA form, the CDR3 reads TGCGCCAGCAGCCCGGGACTAGCGGGCATGTACCAAGAGACCCAGTACTTC. Translated, it gives CASSPGLAGMYQETQYF.

To note about this clone: The identical CDR3 is also encoded by other nucleotide sequences in the sample. The V call is TRBV4-2, the J call TRBJ2-2, with TRBD2 identical over 10 bases. V gave up 0 bases and J gave up 5 bases; unmatched junction bases: 3. CDR1 LGHNA and CDR2 YNFKEQ come from the germline V gene. CDR3 length equals 16 residues. The CDR3 nucleotides are TGTGCCAGCAGCCAAGATTTAGCGGGAGGAACCGGGGAGCTGTTTTTT. Translating gives CASSQDLAGGTGELFF.

The chain has TRBV5-4 and TRBJ2-3, with D possibly TRBD2 on 6 matching bases. Germline CDR1 reads SGHNT; CDR2 reads YYREEE (reference sequence). The CDR3 length is 14 residues. The V gene lost 0 bases and the J gene lost 3 bases, with 8 bases spanning the gap. The CDR3 bases are TGTGCCAGCAGCTTGGGTAGCGGAACAGATACGCAGTATTTT. It codes for CASSLGSGTDTQYF.

This clone was seen a few times. The rearrangement uses TRBV6-7 and TRBJ2-1; the match to TRBD1 covers 8 bases. TRBV6-7 is recorded as an ORF, its role being uncertain. V lost 5 bases to trimming and J lost 8 bases; unmatched junction nucleotides: 8. The CDR3 has 14 amino acids. The CDR3 spells CASSPRQGYDEQFF. CDR3 sequence (DNA): TGTGCCAGCAGTCCACGACAGGGGTACGATGAGCAGTTCTTC.

J is TRBJ2-1 and V is TRBV5-4; TRBD1 matches at 11 bases. J was trimmed by 6 bases and V by 7 bases; bases with no gene match: 0. Per germline, CDR1 SGHNT and CDR2 YYREEE (reference sequence). The CDR3 is 12 amino acids. DNA for the CDR3: TGTGCCAGCGGGACAGGGGGCAATGAGCAGTTCTTC. This encodes CASGTGGNEQFF.

The rearrangement joins TRBV6-4 to TRBJ2-7; TRBD2 is a possible D gene (5 bases). Deletions cut 6 bases from V and 2 bases from J, with 20 bases between. Germline V CDR1 and CDR2: MRHNA, SNTAGT. The CDR3 runs 16 residues. The CDR3 DNA is TGTGCCAGCAGCGAGGCTCCGGGAAGGAGCACCTACGAGCAGTACTTC. Translated, it gives CASSEAPGRSTYEQYF.

J is TRBJ2-1 and V is TRBV5-1; 8 bases are shared with TRBD1. CDR1 is SGHRS, CDR2 YFSETQ, per germline. The CDR3 consists of 16 residues. Trimming cost V 0 bases and J 4 bases; bases outside gene matches: 6. The CDR3 sequence is CASSLVGGQAYNEQFF. CDR3 nucleotides: TGCGCCAGCAGCTTGGTAGGGGGACAGGCTTACAATGAGCAGTTCTTC.